The 28 T cell receptor beta chains below all came from one sample that was sequenced in a study of lymphopenia after photon versus proton radiotherapy. Clones were read by immunoSEQ multiplex PCR, and TCRdb kept only the in-frame ones, dropping some. The table records more than 25,000 clones, approximately 90% of them present only once. The material sequenced was peripheral blood, taken from a patient treated with photon-based radiotherapy. Receptors originate from a man between 50 and 59 years old with gastric cancer.

This clone was counted a few times. V usage is TRBV5-4 and J usage is TRBJ2-2, with D perhaps matching TRBD1 (6 bases). Germline values: CDR1 SGHNT, CDR2 YYREEE (reference sequence). The CDR3 spans 13 residues. Trimming took 4 bases from V and 11 from J, leaving 15 bases between them. CDR3 coding DNA: TGTGCCAGCAGCCCAGACCGGACAGTCGAGCTGTTTTTT. It yields the protein CASSPDRTVELFF.

This chain joins TRBV10-3 and TRBJ2-7; TRBD2 matches at 9 bases. V shed 7 bases and J 6 bases; nucleotides not matched to a gene: 10. The CDR3 contains 14 residues. The germline V gene has CDR1 ENHRY and CDR2 SYGVKD. CDR3 DNA sequence: TGTGCCATCACCCTTGGCGCGGGGGGGTCCGAGCAGTACTTC. Translated: CAITLGAGGSEQYF.

This chain uses TRBV5-1 with TRBJ2-1; unclear D gene. Germline CDR1 SGHRS, CDR2 YFSETQ. V lost 4 bases and J lost 3, with 14 bases in between. CDR3 size: 15 residues. The CDR3: CASSLSVPIYNEQFF. In nucleotides, the CDR3 is TGCGCCAGCAGCCTTTCGGTTCCGATCTACAATGAGCAGTTCTTC.

The CDR3 DNA reads TGTGCCAGCAGCCTTGGACAGGGCACTGAAGCTTTCTTT. Its translation is CASSLGQGTEAFF. The rearrangement joins TRBV7-9 to TRBJ1-1, with TRBD1 identical over 8 bases. Germline V gene lookup returns CDR1 SEHNR and CDR2 FQNEAQ (reference sequence). V dropped 5 bases and J dropped 4; count of bases not matched to a gene: 3. This CDR3 has 13 residues.

This sequence joins TRBV11-2 and TRBJ2-3; D perhaps matches TRBD1 (5 bases). The CDR3 has 14 amino acids. Germline V gene sequence: CDR1 SGHAT, CDR2 FQNNGV. Trimming removed 5 bases at V and 2 bases at J, with 11 bases between. The CDR3 DNA is TGTGCCAGCAGCCAAACGACAGTCACAGATACGCAGTATTTT. Protein product: CASSQTTVTDTQYF.

This chain connects TRBV5-5 to TRBJ1-2; D is unclear. V lost 2 bases to trimming and J lost 4 bases, with 9 bases between them. The CDR3 is 13 residues long. Germline V gene sequence: CDR1 SGHKS, CDR2 YYEKEE (reference sequence). The CDR3 DNA follows: TGTGCCAGCAGCTTCGGTCAGATCTATGGCTACACCTTC. The encoded protein is CASSFGQIYGYTF. The variable domain in full, completed from reference TRBV5-5 and TRBJ1-2, reads DAGVTQSPTHLIKTRGQQVTLRCSPISGHKSVSWYQQVLGQGPQFIFQYYEKEERGRGNFPDRFSARQFPNYSSELNVNALLLGDSALYLCASSFGQIYGYTFGSGTRLTVV.

The genes are TRBV6-4 and TRBJ2-1; 12 nucleotides line up with TRBD2. The CDR3 extends over 17 amino acids. In germline, CDR1 is MRHNA, CDR2 SNTAGT. V shed 4 bases, J shed 8 bases, and the junction held 12 bases outside the gene matches. CDR3 in DNA: TGTGCCAGCAGTGTGGCTAGCGGGGGGGCAGGCGTGTATGAGCAGTTCTTC. Encoded protein: CASSVASGGAGVYEQFF.

The CDR3 region is CASSDSTSGGANEQFF. The CDR3 nucleotides read TGTGCCAGCAGTGACTCGACTAGCGGGGGGGCCAATGAGCAGTTCTTC. The rearrangement uses TRBV6-4 and TRBJ2-1; 14 bases match TRBD2. The V gene's germline CDR1 is MRHNA and CDR2 SNTAGT. The CDR3 contains 16 residues. V trimming: 0 bases; J trimming: 6 bases; junction bases outside the gene matches: 1.

This clone was seen more than once but under ten times. The V gene is TRBV7-9, the J gene TRBJ2-1; D tentatively reads TRBD1 or TRBD2 (6 bases each). The CDR3 spans 12 residues. Trimming cost V 5 bases and J 8 bases, with 10 bases left between them. Germline CDR1 SEHNR, CDR2 FQNEAQ (reference sequence). CDR3 sequence: CASSRGLDEQFF. The CDR3 DNA reads as TGTGCCAGCAGCCGGGGGCTCGATGAGCAGTTCTTC.

The V call is TRBV11-2, the J call TRBJ1-4; D remains ambiguous. CDR3 length: 15 residues. Trimming pared 1 base from V and 1 base from J, leaving 7 bases between. CDR1 and CDR2 (germline): SGHAT, FQNNGV. The chain's CDR3 is CASSLVGGTNEKLFF. CDR3 sequence (DNA): TGTGCCAGCAGCTTAGTTGGCGGAACTAATGAAAAACTGTTTTTT.

This clone was seen just once. The V gene is TRBV7-6, the J gene TRBJ2-1; D perhaps matches TRBD2 (7 bases). Germline values: CDR1 SGHVS, CDR2 FNYEAQ. Trimming took off 0 bases at V and 4 bases at J, with 13 bases between the two ends. The length of the CDR3 is 16 residues. CDR3 DNA: TGTGCCAGCAGCTTAGCGCGCGGGGGCCAGTACAATGAGCAGTTCTTC. As protein: CASSLARGGQYNEQFF. The full variable domain, rest sourced from reference TRBV7-6 and TRBJ2-1, is GAGVSQSPRYKVTKRGQDVALRCDPISGHVSLYWYRQALGQGPEFLTYFNYEAQQDKSGLPNDRFSAERPEGSISTLTIQRTEQRDSAMYRCASSLARGGQYNEQFFGPGTRLTVL.

The sample holds one count of this clone. This rearrangement joins TRBV6-6 to TRBJ1-6, with a tentative D call TRBD1 (6 bases). Trimming shortened V by 7 bases and J by 6 bases, and 13 bases separated the two germline ends. The CDR3 is 14 amino acids. The germline CDR1 and CDR2 sequences are MNHNY and SVGAGI (reference sequence). The CDR3 sequence is CASNQDRPNSPLHF. The CDR3, as DNA: TGTGCCAGCAACCAGGACAGACCTAATTCACCCCTCCACTTT.

This clone appeared a single time. The J gene is TRBJ1-1, the V gene TRBV5-5; the D is unclear. The germline V and J ends were trimmed by 1 base and 5 bases, with 9 bases remaining between them. CDR1 is SGHKS, CDR2 YYEKEE, per germline (reference sequence). The CDR3 covers 13 residues. CDR3 sequence reads: CASSLLPGTEAFF. The CDR3 DNA reads TGTGCCAGCAGCTTGTTACCGGGTACTGAAGCTTTCTTT.

The rearrangement links TRBV9 to TRBJ2-3; 12 positions agree with TRBD2. Germline CDR1 SGDLS, CDR2 YYNGEE. There are 15 residues in the CDR3. The ends lost 4 bases at V and 4 bases at J; junction bases unmatched: 4. DNA of the CDR3: TGTGCCAGCAGCACCCGGACTAGCGGGGCAGATACGCAGTATTTT. It encodes CASSTRTSGADTQYF.

The rearrangement uses TRBV25-1 and TRBJ2-3; a weak D match, TRBD1 (5 bases). This CDR3 is built from 17 residues. V dropped 5 bases and J dropped 1 base, with 19 bases sitting between them. Germline V gene lookup returns CDR1 MGHDK and CDR2 SYGVNS. This chain's CDR3 is CASSQLPAGQRTDTQYF. The DNA of the CDR3 is TGTGCCAGCAGTCAACTGCCGGCAGGACAACGCACAGATACGCAGTATTTT.

V and J are TRBV11-2 and TRBJ2-1; D remains ambiguous. The CDR3 runs 16 residues. The germline CDR1 and CDR2 sequences are SGHAT and FQNNGV. Trimming removed 3 bases at V and 0 bases at J, with 12 bases between. CDR3 protein: CASSFRWDSSYNEQFF. CDR3 DNA: TGTGCCAGCAGCTTTCGGTGGGATAGCTCCTACAATGAGCAGTTCTTC.

The chain carries TRBV5-1 and TRBJ2-7; the match to TRBD2 covers 15 bases. V was clipped by 2 bases and J by 4 bases; unmatched bases: 10. The CDR3 runs 18 residues. Germline V lookup: CDR1 SGHRS, CDR2 YFSETQ. CDR3 in DNA: TGCGCCAGCAGCTTAAGGACTAGCGGGGGGGCCAATATTTACGAGCAGTACTTC. Translation: CASSLRTSGGANIYEQYF.

The gene calls are TRBV4-3 and TRBJ1-1; 7 positions agree with TRBD1. J was trimmed by 4 bases and V by 1 base; bases with no gene match: 6. The CDR3 spans 15 residues. Looked up from germline, CDR1 is LGHNA and CDR2 is YSLEER. The CDR3 sequence: CASSQVGGGVTEAFF. The DNA for the CDR3 is TGCGCCAGCAGCCAAGTAGGGGGCGGGGTCACTGAAGCTTTCTTT.

This clone has a single count. The chain is built from TRBV7-2 and TRBJ2-7; D remains ambiguous. The V gene lost 5 bases and the J gene lost 3 bases, with 14 bases spanning the gap. Germline V lookup: CDR1 SGHTA, CDR2 FQGNSA. CDR3 length equals 14 residues. The CDR3 DNA follows: TGTGCCAGCAGCCTTGGACGGCAGTACTACGAGCAGTACTTC. This translates into CASSLGRQYYEQYF.

This chain uses TRBV30 with TRBJ1-6, with a possible D match to TRBD1 (6 bases). The V and J ends lost 1 base and 10 bases respectively, with 17 bases between them. Germline assignment: CDR1 GTSNPN and CDR2 SVGIG (reference sequence). The CDR3 loop spans 15 amino acids. The CDR3 DNA reads as TGTGCCTGGAGTGCCAGACAGGTTTCGGGATCACCCCTCCACTTT. Protein: CAWSARQVSGSPLHF.

This chain links TRBV19 with TRBJ2-5; TRBD2 agrees at 11 bases. V was clipped by 2 bases and J by 2 bases; unmatched bases: 4. The V gene's germline CDR1 is LNHDA and CDR2 SQIVND (reference sequence). The CDR3 is made up of 16 amino acids. The CDR3 bases are TGTGCCAGTAGTATATCTAGCGGGGGGCTTCAAGAGACCCAGTACTTC. Encoded protein: CASSISSGGLQETQYF.

As concerns this clone: At one end the junction does not follow the germline gene, possibly because of a read error. The chain recombines TRBV11-2 with TRBJ1-1, with TRBD1 matching over 7 bases. The germline V gene has CDR1 SGHAT and CDR2 FQNNGV. The CDR3 length is 13 residues. The CDR3 nucleotides are TGTGCCAGCAGCTCGTGGACAGGCTCTGATGCTTTCTTT. Encoded protein: CASSSWTGSDAFF. Drawing the rest from reference TRBV11-2 and TRBJ1-1, the complete variable domain is EAGVAQSPRYKIIEKRQSVAFWCNPISGHATLYWYQQILGQGPKLLIQFQNNGVVDDSQLPKDRFSAERLKGVDSTLKIQPAKLEDSAVYLCASSSWTGSDAFFGQGTRLTVV.

The chain recombines TRBV7-2 with TRBJ2-6; no clear D. CDR3 length: 14 residues. V was cut by 5 bases and J by 3 bases, with 8 bases left in between. The germline V gene has CDR1 SGHTA and CDR2 FQGNSA. The CDR3 spells CASSPTVGANVLTF. The CDR3 DNA reads as TGTGCCAGCAGCCCGACGGTTGGGGCCAACGTCCTGACTTTC.

This clone was counted once. The chain is built from TRBV11-2 and TRBJ2-2; tentative D call: TRBD2 (6 bases). CDR3 length equals 17 residues. The germline V gene encodes CDR1 SGHAT and CDR2 FQNNGV. Deletions cut 3 bases from V and 0 bases from J, with 14 bases between. As DNA, the CDR3 is TGTGCCAGCAGCTTCCGAATGGCGGGATCGAACACCGGGGAGCTGTTTTTT. Amino acid sequence: CASSFRMAGSNTGELFF.

This chain joins TRBV4-3 and TRBJ2-1, with D perhaps matching TRBD2 (5 bases). V lost 6 bases and J 7 bases, leaving 16 bases between the germline ends. The CDR3 contains 14 residues. Germline CDR1 reads LGHNA; CDR2 reads YSLEER. The CDR3, as DNA: TGCGCCAGCAGTCTTACTAGAATCATGAATGAGCAGTTCTTC. It is translated as CASSLTRIMNEQFF.

The chain has TRBV5-4 and TRBJ2-1; D may correspond to TRBD1 or TRBD2 (5 bases each). Looked up from germline, CDR1 is SGHNT and CDR2 is YYREEE (reference sequence). There are 14 residues in the CDR3. The V end lost 3 bases, the J end lost 3 bases, and 10 bases lay between the germline ends. CDR3 loop: CASSSGRSYNEQFF. In DNA, the CDR3 is TGTGCCAGCAGCTCGGGACGGAGCTACAATGAGCAGTTCTTC.

The J gene is TRBJ1-1, the V gene TRBV29-1; perhaps TRBD1 as D (5 bases). With 5 bases removed from V and 9 bases from J, the gap between germline ends came to 16 bases. The CDR3 loop spans 12 amino acids. Germline lookup yields CDR1 SQVTM and CDR2 ANQGSEA. Written as DNA, the CDR3 is TGCAGCGTTCACGGAAGGGACCTAAAAGCTTTCTTT. Translation gives CSVHGRDLKAFF.

This clone has a single count. The rearrangement joins TRBV19 to TRBJ2-3; 11 bases match TRBD1. The CDR3 is 15 residues long. The junction had 5 bases not matched to a gene; V was cut back by 6 bases and J by 3 bases. CDR1 is LNHDA, CDR2 SQIVND, per germline (reference sequence). The CDR3 region is CASRWTGGWTDTQYF. In nucleotides, the CDR3 is TGTGCCAGTAGATGGACAGGGGGCTGGACAGATACGCAGTATTTT.